The clone carrying this T cell receptor (beta chain) was picked up one time. As yet, its antigen is unknown. This specimen belongs to a study of T cell responses to AZD1222 COVID-19 vaccine. Study background: Second doses at about 4 or about 12 weeks were pooled. Study findings and constraints: Just 5 to 7 people given AZD1222 tested seropositive at baseline.

This CDR3 spans 16 amino acids. The table came from immunoSEQ multiplex PCR; TCRdb's copy has only in-frame clones and leaves some out. The sample lists under 150,000 clones, around 90% seen once, with approximately 3% in the top ten. The chain is built from TRBV21-1 and TRBJ2-7; the D call TRBD2 from the table was never checked on the DNA. TRBV21-1 is a recognized pseudogene. The source is an adult in good health. The sequenced sample was peripheral blood, obtained on day 0 of AZD1222 vaccination. The CDR3 region is CASSKALASGGYEQYF. In DNA, the CDR3 is TGTGCCAGCAGCAAAGCGCTGGCTAGCGGAGGCTACGAGCAGTACTTC.